This T cell receptor beta chain was identified during a study of control samples from healthy donors and cancer patients. This CDR3 spans 15 amino acids. The V end was cut by 3 bases, the J end by 4 bases, with 19 bases between. In germline, CDR1 is GTSNPN, CDR2 SVGIG (reference sequence). Sequencing used immunoSEQ multiplex PCR; TCRdb keeps in-frame clones, though not all of them. The data contain fewer than 85,000 clones, 85% to 95% of them seen just once; the ten biggest clones take up approximately 6%. This sequence was found in a woman aged 60 to 75 in good health. The specimen sequenced was blood. The chain is built from TRBV30 and TRBJ2-7, with D possibly being TRBD1 (5 bases). CDR3 amino acids: CAWSPGQGNRYEQYF. The CDR3 nucleotides read TGTGCCTGGAGCCCCGGCCAGGGAAATAGATACGAGCAGTACTTC.